The entry that follows covers one T cell receptor (beta chain) sequence. This record comes from a study of blood T cells in healthy people across ages. The CDR3 has 13 amino acids. Germline V gene data show CDR1 as LNHDA and CDR2 as SQIVND (reference sequence). Trimming stripped 9 bases from V and 7 bases from J, with 15 bases between. With a J-beta primer mix and a sample-barcoded 5' primer, a second PCR ran about 6 to 11 cycles. TCRdb re-analysed the 5' RACE reads in MiXCR, keeping a single row per CDR3 protein. Of some 710,000 distinct CDR3 sequences listed, about a fifth are singletons. The sample taken for sequencing was blood. This clonotype was sampled from a man aged 65 to 79 in good health. The chain has TRBV19 and TRBJ2-2; perhaps TRBD2 as D (5 bases). The CDR3 spells CASQARGFGELFF. CDR3 bases: TGTGCCAGCCAAGCAAGAGGGTTCGGGGAGCTGTTTTTT. The variable domain in full, with the rest retrieved from reference TRBV19 and TRBJ2-2, is DGGITQSPKYLFRKEGQNVTLSCEQNLNHDAMYWYRQDPGQGLRLIYYSQIVNDFQKGDIAEGYSVSREKKESFPLTVTSAQKNPTAFYLCASQARGFGELFFGEGSRLTVL.